These 25 T cell receptor beta chains were all obtained from the same sample, sequenced in a study of T cells in Graves' hyperthyroidism and ophthalmopathy. RNA transcripts provided the source from which TCR beta CDR3 regions were amplified. TCR CDR3 underwent first-round RT-PCR with the HTBI primer set. TCRdb analysed the multiplex PCR reads with MiXCR anew, one entry per CDR3 protein. The table includes roughly 400,000 distinct CDR3 sequences, more than 13% detected once. Material: blood. The receptors derive from a man aged 50 to 59 with Graves' ophthalmopathy.

The genes are TRBV15 and TRBJ2-5; D unresolved. CDR1 is LNHNV, CDR2 YYDKDF, per germline (reference sequence). The length of the CDR3 is 12 residues. V was clipped by 1 base and J by 5 bases, with 5 bases between them. Written as DNA, the CDR3 is TGTGCCACCAGCAGAGGGGCGGAGACCCAGTACTTC. Amino acid sequence: CATSRGAETQYF.

This clonotype has only a few counts. V is TRBV5-8 and J is TRBJ2-1; 10 positions agree with TRBD1. After removal of 4 bases from V and 8 bases from J, the junction contained 9 bases not matched to a gene. The CDR3 loop spans 15 amino acids. From germline, CDR1 is SGHTS and CDR2 YDEGEE. CDR3 loop: CASSTTGTGAHEQFF. In DNA form, the CDR3 reads TGTGCCAGCAGCACAACCGGGACAGGGGCCCATGAGCAGTTCTTC. Combining the CDR3 with reference TRBV5-8 and TRBJ2-1 gives the whole variable domain EAGVTQSPTHLIKTRGQQATLRCSPISGHTSVYWYQQALGLGLQFLLWYDEGEERNRGNFPPRFSGRQFPNYSSELNVNALELEDSALYLCASSTTGTGAHEQFFGPGTRLTVL.

V and J are TRBV12-5 and TRBJ2-1; TRBD2 matches 8 bases. The V and J ends lost 8 bases and 10 bases, in that order; junction bases with no gene match: 10. Germline V CDR1 and CDR2: LGHNT, FRNRAP. This CDR3 spans 13 amino acids. In DNA form, the CDR3 reads TGTGCTAGTAAGCGGGAGCGGCTGGGGGAGCAGTTCTTC. Amino acids: CASKRERLGEQFF.

This clonotype has ten or more counts. The chain joins TRBV29-1 to TRBJ2-7; TRBD1 might be the D (5 bases). The CDR3 runs to 13 residues. The V gene's germline CDR1 is SQVTM and CDR2 ANQGSEA. Trimming took off 3 bases at V and 2 bases at J, with 11 bases between the two ends. CDR3 nucleotide sequence: TGCAGCGTTGAGATCCAGGACACCTACGAGCAGTACTTC. Translating gives CSVEIQDTYEQYF.

Turning to this clonotype: Possible read error: a much larger clone is one base away. V and J are TRBV18 and TRBJ2-1; D call uncertain. In germline, CDR1 is KGHSH, CDR2 LQKENI. This CDR3 is 13 amino acids long. The CDR3 loop is CASPPSSGTEQFF. In nucleotides, the CDR3 is TGTGCCAGCCCACCTTCCTCAGGTACTGAGCAGTTCTTC.

This clonotype was found a few times. The chain has TRBV6-1 and TRBJ1-3, with no clear D. With 0 bases removed from V and 4 bases from J, the gap between germline ends came to 4 bases. Germline CDR1 and CDR2: MNHNS and SASEGT. The CDR3 totals 13 residues. This chain's CDR3 is CASSEARGNTIYF. CDR3 DNA: TGTGCCAGCAGTGAAGCCCGGGGAAACACCATATATTTT.

This clonotype showed up many times. This chain connects TRBV2 to TRBJ2-3; no clear D. The CDR3 loop spans 13 amino acids. The V end lost 1 base, the J end lost 1 base, and 3 bases lay between the germline ends. CDR1 is SNHLY and CDR2 is FYNNEI in the germline V gene. The CDR3 spells CASSEVRTDTQYF. In nucleotides, the CDR3 is TGTGCCAGCAGTGAAGTACGCACAGATACGCAGTATTTT.

This clonotype came up many times. The chain employs TRBV28 and TRBJ2-7, with D maybe TRBD2 (6 bases). The CDR3 spans 15 residues. Germline V gene data show CDR1 as MDHEN and CDR2 as SYDVKM. V was cut by 3 bases and J by 1 base, with 13 bases left in between. CDR3 coding DNA: TGTGCCAGCAGTTTTTTCGGGAGTAGGTCCTACGAGCAGTACTTC. This sequence encodes CASSFFGSRSYEQYF.

This chain uses TRBV28 with TRBJ2-5; tentative D call: TRBD2 (6 bases). Germline CDR1 and CDR2: MDHEN and SYDVKM. The ends were cut back, 2 bases at V and 5 bases at J, with 21 bases in the middle. The CDR3 runs to 17 residues. The CDR3 spells CASSLTGHPGSRETQYF. Here the CDR3 DNA reads TGTGCCAGCAGTTTAACCGGACACCCCGGGAGTCGGGAGACCCAGTACTTC.

Regarding this clonotype: At one of its ends the junction is not consistent with the germline gene, which may arise from a read error. The V gene is TRBV6-1, the J gene TRBJ2-1, with D tentatively TRBD1 (5 bases). Germline V CDR1 and CDR2: MNHNS, SASEGT. This CDR3 comprises 12 residues. The CDR3 is CAGRPGLGEQFF. CDR3 nucleotide sequence: TGCGCCGGCAGACCAGGGTTGGGTGAGCAGTTCTTC.

In its sample, this clonotype was seen a few times. The CDR3 DNA follows: TGTGCCAGCAGTTTGGGTGAGACGCGGTTCTTC. Amino acid sequence: CASSLGETRFF. The V gene is TRBV12-3 or TRBV12-4, the J gene TRBJ2-1; D uncertain. V was trimmed by 3 bases and J by 15 bases, leaving 12 bases between them. The CDR3 loop spans 11 amino acids.

The chain uses TRBV28 and TRBJ2-5, with 8 positions matching TRBD1. The germline V gene has CDR1 MDHEN and CDR2 SYDVKM. The length of the CDR3 is 15 residues. After removal of 4 bases from V and 4 bases from J, the junction contained 8 bases not matched to a gene. CDR3 amino acids: CASSSPRTGPETQYF. CDR3 coding DNA: TGTGCCAGCAGTTCCCCTAGGACAGGGCCAGAGACCCAGTACTTC. Complete variable domain (other parts from reference TRBV28 and TRBJ2-5): DVKVTQSSRYLVKRTGEKVFLECVQDMDHENMFWYRQDPGLGLRLIYFSYDVKMKEKGDIPEGYSVSREKKERFSLILESASTNQTSMYLCASSSPRTGPETQYFGPGTRLLVL.

This clonotype was found many times. The V call is TRBV3-1, the J call TRBJ2-7, with D perhaps assigned TRBD1 or TRBD2 (5 bases each). The CDR3 contains 14 residues. V was cut by 3 bases and J by 4 bases, with 13 bases left in between. Germline V CDR1 and CDR2: LGHDT, YNNKEL (reference sequence). CDR3: CASSHSGGNYEQYF. The CDR3, as DNA: TGTGCCAGCAGCCATTCTGGGGGAAATTACGAGCAGTACTTC.

This clonotype appeared a few times. The chain recombines TRBV19 with TRBJ1-5; tentatively, D is TRBD1 (6 bases). This CDR3 has 14 residues. The germline gives CDR1 LNHDA, CDR2 SQIVND (reference sequence). The V end lost 6 bases, the J end lost 4 bases, and 13 bases lay between the germline ends. The CDR3 nucleotides read TGTGCCAGTAGGGAAACAGGGCCAAATCAGCCCCAGCATTTT. Translated, it gives CASRETGPNQPQHF.

This clonotype was seen just once. Being one base from a much bigger clone, this may be a read error. V usage is TRBV2 and J usage is TRBJ2-7; D possibly corresponds to TRBD2 (5 bases). CDR3 length equals 12 residues. Germline V gene sequence: CDR1 SNHLY, CDR2 FYNNEI. Here the CDR3 DNA reads TGTGCCAGCATGCGGGCACCCTACGAGCAGTGCTTC. It translates to CASMRAPYEQCF. The full variable domain, completed using reference TRBV2 and TRBJ2-7, is EPEVTQTPSHQVTQMGQEVILRCVPISNHLYFYWYRQILGQKVEFLVSFYNNEISEKSEIFDDQFSVERPDGSNFTLKIRSTKLEDSAMYFCASMRAPYEQCFGPGTRLTVT.

This clonotype appeared many times. In nucleotides, the CDR3 is TGTGCCAGCACCAGACTTTGGACTAGCGGGAGTCTGGATGAGCAGTACTTC. Its protein product is CASTRLWTSGSLDEQYF. The chain couples TRBV6-2 or TRBV6-3 to TRBJ2-7; 13 nucleotides align to TRBD2. Germline V gene lookup returns CDR1 MNHEY and CDR2 SVGEGT. V shed 7 bases and J 7 bases; nucleotides not matched to a gene: 16. This CDR3 region has 17 residues.

This clonotype was detected ten times or more. The chain combines TRBV11-3 with TRBJ2-3, with 15 bases that match TRBD2. Germline assignment: CDR1 SGHNT and CDR2 YENEEA. This CDR3 has 15 amino acids. The V segment lost 6 bases and the J segment 8 bases; nucleotides outside the gene matches: 6. As DNA, the CDR3 is TGTGCCAGCAGTAAGGGACTAGCGGGAGGAGGTACGCAGTATTTT. This gives the protein CASSKGLAGGGTQYF.

This clonotype was counted at least ten times. V gene TRBV11-2 combines with J gene TRBJ2-7, with 9 positions matching TRBD1. The V gene's germline CDR1 is SGHAT and CDR2 FQNNGV. The V gene end was trimmed by 4 bases and the J gene end by 2 bases; junction bases not matched to a gene: 9. The CDR3 runs 16 residues. The CDR3 DNA reads as TGTGCCAGCAGCTCCCCAAGGGACAGGGTAACCTACGAGCAGTACTTC. This sequence encodes CASSSPRDRVTYEQYF. Combining the CDR3 with reference TRBV11-2 and TRBJ2-7 gives the whole variable domain EAGVAQSPRYKIIEKRQSVAFWCNPISGHATLYWYQQILGQGPKLLIQFQNNGVVDDSQLPKDRFSAERLKGVDSTLKIQPAKLEDSAVYLCASSSPRDRVTYEQYFGPGTRLTVT.

Concerning this clonotype itself: Germline is not matched at one junction end, which may reflect a read error. The gene calls are TRBV18 and TRBJ2-2; 10 bases map to TRBD2. This CDR3 has 21 amino acids. Germline V gene sequence: CDR1 KGHSH, CDR2 LQKENI. CDR3 DNA: TGTACCAGCTCACCCGCCCGCGGGCCTAGCGGGAGTACGGGGCGCACCGGGGAGCTGTTTTTT. This encodes CTSSPARGPSGSTGRTGELFF. The variable domain in full, with the rest retrieved from reference TRBV18 and TRBJ2-2, is NAGVMQNPRHLVRRRGQEARLRCSPMKGHSHVYWYRQLPEEGLKFMVYLQKENIIDESGMPKERFSAEFPKEGPSILRIQQVVRGDSAAYFCTSSPARGPSGSTGRTGELFFGEGSRLTVL.

The sample holds a few counts of this clonotype. CDR3 sequence (DNA): TGTGCCAGCACCGGCCAGCTGAACACCGGGGAGCTGTTTTTT. Protein sequence: CASTGQLNTGELFF. The genes are TRBV2 and TRBJ2-2; D call uncertain. The CDR3 sequence is 14 residues long. V was cut by 7 bases and J by 1 base, with 10 bases left in between. From germline, CDR1 is SNHLY and CDR2 FYNNEI. The full variable domain, completed using reference TRBV2 and TRBJ2-2, is EPEVTQTPSHQVTQMGQEVILRCVPISNHLYFYWYRQILGQKVEFLVSFYNNEISEKSEIFDDQFSVERPDGSNFTLKIRSTKLEDSAMYFCASTGQLNTGELFFGEGSRLTVL.

This clonotype has ten or more counts. The V gene is TRBV20-1, the J gene TRBJ2-1, with 10 nucleotides matching TRBD2. V gave up 3 bases and J gave up 2 bases; unmatched junction bases: 7. There are 16 residues in the CDR3. In germline, CDR1 is DFQATT, CDR2 SNEGSKA (reference sequence). The CDR3 loop is CSARGTSGNPYNEQFF. CDR3 DNA sequence: TGCAGTGCTAGGGGAACTAGCGGGAATCCCTACAATGAGCAGTTCTTC.

This clonotype has more than one count but fewer than ten. A read error may explain this, as a much larger clone is one base away. The chain couples TRBV20-1 to TRBJ2-1; D might be TRBD1 (6 bases). The CDR3 runs to 12 residues. The germline CDR1 and CDR2 sequences are DFQATT and SNEGSKA (reference sequence). For the CDR3, the DNA is TGCAGTGCTACAGACTGGGACAATGAGCAGCTCTTC. The encoded protein is CSATDWDNEQLF.

At least ten counts were recorded for this clonotype. CDR3 bases: TGTGCCAGCAGCAAACCCGAAATGATCGAGCAGTACTTC. Translated, it gives CASSKPEMIEQYF. This chain joins TRBV12-3 or TRBV12-4 and TRBJ2-7, with D hard to call. This CDR3 region has 13 residues. V lost 6 bases and J lost 6, with 15 bases in between.

In the case of this clonotype: The CDR3 does not close with the conserved phenylalanine or tryptophan, likely indicating a read error. This rearrangement joins TRBV7-2 to TRBJ1-2; no definite D call. Between the trimmed V and J ends, which lost 4 bases and 2 bases, there was a span of 2 bases. Germline CDR1 reads SGHTA; CDR2 reads FQGNSA. This CDR3 spans 11 amino acids. The chain's CDR3 is CASSSNYGYTL. CDR3 nucleotide sequence: TGTGCCAGCAGCTCGAACTATGGCTACACCCTC.

The sample holds many counts of this clonotype. This chain connects TRBV2 to TRBJ2-7; 9 positions match TRBD2. From germline, CDR1 is SNHLY and CDR2 FYNNEI. V shed 6 bases, J shed 5 bases, and the junction held 8 bases outside the gene matches. The CDR3 sequence is 14 residues long. For the CDR3, the DNA is TGTGCCAGCAGGGCGGCTAGCGGGAAGAACGAGCAGTACTTC. Its translation is CASRAASGKNEQYF.